These 5 T cell receptor beta chains were all obtained from the same sample, sequenced in a study of post-analysis software for immune sequencing data. General observations from the study: Patients carried roughly 5 TRBV segments more frequently than controls did, and TRBV5-6, TRBV5-1 and TRBV20-1 were among them.

Prepared TCR beta cDNA libraries contained unique molecular identifiers. TCRdb re-analysed the PCR reads in MiXCR, keeping a single row per CDR3 protein. Among 400,000 to 500,000 distinct CDR3 sequences listed, 35% to 45% were seen once. These TCRs are of unknown antigen specificity. The sequenced sample was blood. The receptors shown here come from a girl aged 2-15 years with multiple sclerosis.

This sequence joins TRBV6-2 or TRBV6-3 and TRBJ2-1; 7 bases match TRBD1. CDR1 is MNHEY, CDR2 SVGEGT, per germline. The CDR3 loop spans 14 amino acids. The ends lost 6 bases at V and 6 bases at J; junction bases unmatched: 8. The CDR3 is CASRTLRGTNEQFF. In DNA form, the CDR3 reads TGTGCCAGCAGAACCCTCAGGGGGACCAATGAGCAGTTCTTC.

V usage is TRBV3-1 and J usage is TRBJ1-2; D gene unclear. Trimming removed 1 base at V and 8 bases at J, with 14 bases between. This CDR3 contains 14 residues. Germline V gene data show CDR1 as LGHDT and CDR2 as YNNKEL (reference sequence). The CDR3 DNA reads as TGTGCCAGCAGCCAAGTTGGTGGGCGCGTAGGCTACACCTTC. This sequence encodes CASSQVGGRVGYTF.

The rearrangement uses TRBV7-6 and TRBJ2-5; D uncertain. Between the trimmed V and J ends, which lost 2 bases and 11 bases, there was a span of 21 bases. The CDR3 length is 15 residues. Germline V CDR1 and CDR2: SGHVS, FNYEAQ. The CDR3 nucleotides are TGTGCCAGCAGCTTACAGTGGCTACCCAGGAATGAGCAGTACTTC. Protein product: CASSLQWLPRNEQYF.

In the case of this clonotype: The CDR3 end shows no conserved phenylalanine or tryptophan, and so a read error is likely. The chain combines TRBV7-9 with TRBJ2-7; 13 bases are shared with TRBD2. CDR1 SEHNR and CDR2 FQNEAQ come from the germline V gene (reference sequence). The CDR3 sequence is 20 residues long. The J segment lost 2 bases and the V segment lost 2 bases, leaving 15 bases of the junction unmatched. The CDR3 reads CASSLRSRTSGRAVTYEQYC. As DNA, the CDR3 is TGTGCCAGCAGCTTACGATCGAGAACTAGCGGGAGGGCCGTAACCTACGAGCAGTACTGC.

The chain has TRBV9 and TRBJ2-2; no clear D. This CDR3 region has 15 residues. Germline lookup yields CDR1 SGDLS and CDR2 YYNGEE. Trimming removed 3 bases at V and 5 bases at J, with 14 bases between. CDR3 DNA sequence: TGTGCCAGCAGCGCCCGGGCAGGAGATACCGGGGAGCTGTTTTTT. Encoded protein: CASSARAGDTGELFF.